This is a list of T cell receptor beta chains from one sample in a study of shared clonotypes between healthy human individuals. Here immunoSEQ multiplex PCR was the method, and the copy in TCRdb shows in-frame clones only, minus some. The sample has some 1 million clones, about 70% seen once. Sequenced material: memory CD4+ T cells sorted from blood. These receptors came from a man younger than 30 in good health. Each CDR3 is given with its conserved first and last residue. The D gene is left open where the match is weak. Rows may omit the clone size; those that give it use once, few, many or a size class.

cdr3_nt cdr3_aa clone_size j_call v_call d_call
TGTGCCAGCAGCGCTCCGACAGGAATGCAGTTCTTC CASSAPTGMQFF - TRBJ2-1 TRBV27 -
TGTGCCAGCAGTATCACAGGGTCGTCTGGAAACACCATATATTTT CASSITGSSGNTIYF - TRBJ1-3 TRBV27 -
TGTGCCAGCAGCTTGGCTGCGCCCTATGGCTACACCTTC CASSLAAPYGYTF - TRBJ1-2 TRBV5-6 -
TGTGCCTGGAGTGTACGGCAGGGGGCAGATCAGCCCCAGCATTTT CAWSVRQGADQPQHF - TRBJ1-5 TRBV30 TRBD1
TGCGCCAGCAGCCAAGAAGAGGGGGCGGGCAACACAGATACGCAGTATTTT CASSQEEGAGNTDTQYF - TRBJ2-3 TRBV4-1 TRBD1
TGTGCCAGCACCCCAGGGGGTAACTATGGCTACACCTTC CASTPGGNYGYTF - TRBJ1-2 TRBV25-1 TRBD1
TGCGCCAGCAGCTTGGGCTCTAGCGGGGGGCCGAGCTCCTACAATGAGCAGTTCTTC CASSLGSSGGPSSYNEQFF - TRBJ2-1 TRBV5-1 TRBD2
TGCGCCAGCAGCGGCCCGGGGGGGCGAAACGAGCAGTACTTC CASSGPGGRNEQYF many TRBJ2-7 TRBV5-1 TRBD2
TGTGCCAGCCCGGGGACAGGGGGTTTTCGAGCTTTCTTT CASPGTGGFRAFF - TRBJ1-1 TRBV6-1 TRBD1
TGTGCCAGCTCACCACCGTTAGGAGCGGGGGGGATGAACACAGATACGCAGTATTTT CASSPPLGAGGMNTDTQYF - TRBJ2-3 TRBV18 TRBD2
TGTGCCATCAGGGACAGTAGCTCCTATAATTCACCCCTCCACTTT CAIRDSSSYNSPLHF once TRBJ1-6 TRBV10-3 -
TGTGCCAGCAGCACAGCCGGGACACGGGAGACCCAGTACTTC CASSTAGTRETQYF - TRBJ2-5 TRBV6-1 -
TGTGCCAGCAGTTCGACAGGCGGGAGGAGGACAGATACGCAGTATTTT CASSSTGGRRTDTQYF - TRBJ2-3 TRBV6-5 TRBD2
TGTGCCTGGAGTCGAGAGTCAGGGGCCAAAAACATTCAGTACTTC CAWSRESGAKNIQYF - TRBJ2-4 TRBV30 -
TGTGCTAGTGGTCCCCGGGCTAGCGGTTTTTCCTACGAGCAGTACTTC CASGPRASGFSYEQYF - TRBJ2-7 TRBV12-5 TRBD2
TGCGCCAGCAGCCCAAGGACAGGGGCCTACAATGAGCAGTTCTTC CASSPRTGAYNEQFF many TRBJ2-1 TRBV4-3 TRBD1
TGCGCCAGCAGCTTGGGGGACAGTCGGTCGGGTGAAGCTTTCTTT CASSLGDSRSGEAFF - TRBJ1-1 TRBV5-1 TRBD1
TGTGCCAGCAGTGACCACGGCAGGGGCCCTCAAGGCTACACCTTC CASSDHGRGPQGYTF - TRBJ1-2 TRBV25-1 -
TGCGCCAGCAGCTTGGGGGCGGGGACAGCCTCCTACGAGCAGTACTTC CASSLGAGTASYEQYF - TRBJ2-7 TRBV5-1 -
TGTGCCAGCAGTTACCAGCAAACTGAAGCTTTCTTT CASSYQQTEAFF few TRBJ1-1 TRBV6-6 -
TGCGCCAGCAGCTCCCGACCAGCGGGAGATATTTTGAATGAGCAGTTCTTC CASSSRPAGDILNEQFF once TRBJ2-1 TRBV5-1 TRBD2
TGTGCCAGCAGCATTGACAGGGGTCAGCAGTTCTTC CASSIDRGQQFF - TRBJ2-1 TRBV7-2 TRBD1
TGTGCCAGCAGCGTCTCCGGGACAGGGTTTAGTGAGCAGTTCTTC CASSVSGTGFSEQFF - TRBJ2-1 TRBV9 TRBD1
TGTGCCAGCTCACCGGGACAGGGGGCTGAAAAACTGTTTTTT CASSPGQGAEKLFF - TRBJ1-4 TRBV18 TRBD1
TGTGCCAGCAGCTTGGGGGGTACGGTAGAGACCCAGTACTTC CASSLGGTVETQYF - TRBJ2-5 TRBV5-4 -
TGCGCCAGCAGCTTTGGGCTCCTACAAGAGACCCAGTACTTC CASSFGLLQETQYF few TRBJ2-5 TRBV5-1 -
TGTGCCAGCAGTTTCCTCAGGGGGGGAGCTTTCTTT CASSFLRGGAFF - TRBJ1-1 TRBV6-5 TRBD1
TGCGCCAGCAATCCAGGGATGAACACTGAAGCTTTCTTT CASNPGMNTEAFF few TRBJ1-1 TRBV10-2 -
TGTGCCAGCAGTTACTGGGGTAGCGGGGGTTCCTACGAGCAGTACTTC CASSYWGSGGSYEQYF - TRBJ2-7 TRBV6-6 TRBD2
TGCGCCAGCAGCTCGAGACAGAATGAGCAGTTCTTC CASSSRQNEQFF once TRBJ2-1 TRBV5-1 -
TGTGCCAGTAGTATAAAGGCCGGGCCTTCCTACGAGCAGTACTTC CASSIKAGPSYEQYF - TRBJ2-7 TRBV19 -
TGTGCCAGCAGCGGACAGGGTGTCTATGGCTACACCTTC CASSGQGVYGYTF many TRBJ1-2 TRBV14 TRBD1
TGTGCCAGCACCCCCGTCCTAGGGGAGCTGTTTTTT CASTPVLGELFF once TRBJ2-2 TRBV6-6 -
TGTGCCAGCAGTCCCGGCGCTAGCGGGATCAATGAGCAGTTCTTC CASSPGASGINEQFF few TRBJ2-1 TRBV6-5 TRBD2
TGTGCCAGCAGCTTGGCCGGGGAGACCCAGTACTTC CASSLAGETQYF few TRBJ2-5 TRBV5-4 -
TGCGCCAGCAGCTTGGGCCAGGGATATAGCACAGATACGCAGTATTTT CASSLGQGYSTDTQYF once TRBJ2-3 TRBV5-1 -
TGTGCCAGCTCACCAATGACAGGCGTCTCTGGAAACACCATATATTTT CASSPMTGVSGNTIYF - TRBJ1-3 TRBV18 -
TGTGCCATCAGTGACCAAGGGACTAGCGGATCCGATGAGCAGTTCTTC CAISDQGTSGSDEQFF - TRBJ2-1 TRBV10-3 TRBD2